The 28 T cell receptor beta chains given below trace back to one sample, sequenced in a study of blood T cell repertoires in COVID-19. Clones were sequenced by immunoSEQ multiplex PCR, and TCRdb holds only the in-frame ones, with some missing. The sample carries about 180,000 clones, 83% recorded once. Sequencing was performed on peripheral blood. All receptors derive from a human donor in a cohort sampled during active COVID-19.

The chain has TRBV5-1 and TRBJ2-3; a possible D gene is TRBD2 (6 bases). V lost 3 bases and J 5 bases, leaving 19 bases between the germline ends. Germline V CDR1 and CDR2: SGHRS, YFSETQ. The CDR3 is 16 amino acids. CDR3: CASSSRVGGVQDTQYF. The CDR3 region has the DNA TGCGCCAGCAGCTCTAGGGTTGGCGGGGTCCAAGATACGCAGTATTTT.

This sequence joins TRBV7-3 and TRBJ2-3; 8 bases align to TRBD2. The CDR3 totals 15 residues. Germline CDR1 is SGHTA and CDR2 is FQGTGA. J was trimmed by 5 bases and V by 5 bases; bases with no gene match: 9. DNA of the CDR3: TGTGCCAGCAGCCCTGGACTAGCTGCAGGAGATACGCAGTATTTT. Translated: CASSPGLAAGDTQYF.

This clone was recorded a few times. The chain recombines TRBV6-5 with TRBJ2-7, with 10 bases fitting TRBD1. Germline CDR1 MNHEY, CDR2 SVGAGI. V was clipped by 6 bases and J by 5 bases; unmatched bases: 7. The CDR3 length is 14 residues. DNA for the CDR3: TGTGCCAGCAGGCTTGACAGGGGGCTGAACGAGCAGTACTTC. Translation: CASRLDRGLNEQYF.

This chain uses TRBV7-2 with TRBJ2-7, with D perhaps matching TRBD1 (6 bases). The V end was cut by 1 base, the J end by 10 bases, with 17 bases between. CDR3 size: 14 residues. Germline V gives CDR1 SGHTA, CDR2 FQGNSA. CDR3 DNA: TGTGCCAGCAGCTTAGGAACAGGGAACCCACGCCAGTACTTC. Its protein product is CASSLGTGNPRQYF. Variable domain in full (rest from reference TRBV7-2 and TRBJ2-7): GAGVSQSPSNKVTEKGKDVELRCDPISGHTALYWYRQSLGQGLEFLIYFQGNSAPDKSGLPSDRFSAERTGGSVSTLTIQRTQQEDSAVYLCASSLGTGNPRQYFGPGTRLTVT.

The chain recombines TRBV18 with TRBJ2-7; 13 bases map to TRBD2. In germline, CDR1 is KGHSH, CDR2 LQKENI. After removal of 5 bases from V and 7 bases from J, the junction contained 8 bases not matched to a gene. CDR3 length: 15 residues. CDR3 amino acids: CASSAGTSGTAEQYF. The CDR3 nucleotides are TGTGCCAGCTCAGCAGGGACTAGCGGGACAGCGGAGCAGTACTTC.

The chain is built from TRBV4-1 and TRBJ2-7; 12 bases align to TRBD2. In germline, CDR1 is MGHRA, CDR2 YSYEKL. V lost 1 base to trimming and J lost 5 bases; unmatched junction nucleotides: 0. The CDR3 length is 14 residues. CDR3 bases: TGCGCCAGCAGCCAAGGGACTAGCGGGGACGAGCAGTACTTC. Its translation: CASSQGTSGDEQYF.

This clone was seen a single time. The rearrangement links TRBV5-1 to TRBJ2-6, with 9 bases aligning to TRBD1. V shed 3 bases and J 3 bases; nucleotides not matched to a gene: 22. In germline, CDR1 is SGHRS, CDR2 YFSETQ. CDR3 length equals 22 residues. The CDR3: CASSSPPTYQQGARDGANVLTF. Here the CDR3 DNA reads TGCGCCAGCAGCTCCCCCCCTACTTATCAACAGGGGGCGCGGGATGGGGCCAACGTCCTGACTTTC.

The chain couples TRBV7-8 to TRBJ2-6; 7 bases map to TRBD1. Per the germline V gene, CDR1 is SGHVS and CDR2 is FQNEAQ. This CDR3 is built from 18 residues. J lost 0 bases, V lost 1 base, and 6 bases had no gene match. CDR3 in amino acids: CASSLEARGSSGANVLTF. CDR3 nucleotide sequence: TGTGCCAGCAGCTTAGAGGCCAGGGGGAGCTCTGGGGCCAACGTCCTGACTTTC.

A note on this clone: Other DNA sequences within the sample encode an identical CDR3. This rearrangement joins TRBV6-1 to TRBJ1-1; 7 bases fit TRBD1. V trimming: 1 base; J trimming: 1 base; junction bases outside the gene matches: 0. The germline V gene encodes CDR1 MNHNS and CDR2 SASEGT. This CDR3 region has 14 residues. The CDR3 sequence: CASSEGTGNTEAFF. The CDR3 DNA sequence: TGTGCCAGCAGTGAAGGGACAGGGAACACTGAAGCTTTCTTT.

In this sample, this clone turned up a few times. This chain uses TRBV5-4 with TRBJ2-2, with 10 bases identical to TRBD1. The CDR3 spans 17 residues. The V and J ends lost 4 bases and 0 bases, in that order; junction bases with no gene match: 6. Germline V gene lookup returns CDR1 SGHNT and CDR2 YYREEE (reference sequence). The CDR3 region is CASSARTGGTNTGELFF. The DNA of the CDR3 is TGTGCCAGCAGCGCACGGACAGGGGGAACGAACACCGGGGAGCTGTTTTTT.

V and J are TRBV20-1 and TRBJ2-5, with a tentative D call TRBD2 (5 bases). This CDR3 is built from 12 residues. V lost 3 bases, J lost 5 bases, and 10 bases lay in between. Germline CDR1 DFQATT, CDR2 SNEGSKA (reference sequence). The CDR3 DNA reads TGCAGTGCTAGTAAAAGAGGGGAGACCCAGTACTTC. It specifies CSASKRGETQYF.

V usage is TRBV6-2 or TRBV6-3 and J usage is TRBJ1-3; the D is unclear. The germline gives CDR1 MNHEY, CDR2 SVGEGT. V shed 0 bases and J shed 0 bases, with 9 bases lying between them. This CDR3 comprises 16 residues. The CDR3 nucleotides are TGTGCCAGCAGTTACTCTGAGGAAACCTCTGGAAACACCATATATTTT. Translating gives CASSYSEETSGNTIYF.

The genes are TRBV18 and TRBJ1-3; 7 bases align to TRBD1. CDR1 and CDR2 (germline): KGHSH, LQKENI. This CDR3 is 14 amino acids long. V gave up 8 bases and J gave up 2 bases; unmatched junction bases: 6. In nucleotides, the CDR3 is TGTGCCAGCCGACAGGGAGGAACTGGAAACACCATATATTTT. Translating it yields CASRQGGTGNTIYF.

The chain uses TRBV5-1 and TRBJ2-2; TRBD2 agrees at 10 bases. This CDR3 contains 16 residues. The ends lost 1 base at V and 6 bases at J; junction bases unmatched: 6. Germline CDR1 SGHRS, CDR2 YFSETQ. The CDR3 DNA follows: TGCGCCAGCAGCTTGAGACTAGCGGGCCAAGCCGGGGAGCTGTTTTTT. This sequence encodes CASSLRLAGQAGELFF.

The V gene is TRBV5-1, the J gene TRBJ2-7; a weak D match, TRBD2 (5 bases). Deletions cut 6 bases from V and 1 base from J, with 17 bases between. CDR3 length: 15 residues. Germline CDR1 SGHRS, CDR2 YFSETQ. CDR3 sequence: CASMNPRGPSYEQYF. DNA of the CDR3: TGCGCCAGCATGAATCCGAGAGGGCCTTCCTACGAGCAGTACTTC.

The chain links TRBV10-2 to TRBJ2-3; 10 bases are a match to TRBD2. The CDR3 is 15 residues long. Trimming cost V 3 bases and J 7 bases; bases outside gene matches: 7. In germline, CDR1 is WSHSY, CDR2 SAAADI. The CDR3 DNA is TGCGCCAGCAGTGACAGGGCTAGCGGGAGTTATACGCAGTATTTT. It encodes CASSDRASGSYTQYF.

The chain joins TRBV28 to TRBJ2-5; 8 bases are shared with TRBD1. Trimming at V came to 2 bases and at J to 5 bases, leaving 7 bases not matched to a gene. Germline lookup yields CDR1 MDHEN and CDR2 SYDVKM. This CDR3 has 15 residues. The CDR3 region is CASSLAGQGGETQYF. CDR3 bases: TGTGCCAGCAGTTTAGCTGGACAGGGTGGGGAGACCCAGTACTTC.

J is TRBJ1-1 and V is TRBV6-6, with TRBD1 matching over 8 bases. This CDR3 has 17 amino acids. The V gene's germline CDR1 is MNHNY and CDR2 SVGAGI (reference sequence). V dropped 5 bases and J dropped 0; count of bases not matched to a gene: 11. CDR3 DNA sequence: TGTGCCAGCAGTCCTCACCCCGGACAGGGAATGAACACTGAAGCTTTCTTT. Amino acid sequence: CASSPHPGQGMNTEAFF.

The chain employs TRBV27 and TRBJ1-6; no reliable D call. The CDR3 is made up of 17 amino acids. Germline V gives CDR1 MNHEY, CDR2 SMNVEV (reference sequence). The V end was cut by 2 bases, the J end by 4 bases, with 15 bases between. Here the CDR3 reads CASSLEAVRGYNSPLHF. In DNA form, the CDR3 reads TGTGCCAGCAGTTTAGAGGCAGTTCGGGGATATAATTCACCCCTCCACTTT.

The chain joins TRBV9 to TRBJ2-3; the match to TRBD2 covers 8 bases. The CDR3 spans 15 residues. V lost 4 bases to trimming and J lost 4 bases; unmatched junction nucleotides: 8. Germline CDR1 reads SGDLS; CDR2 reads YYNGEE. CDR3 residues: CASSPSGRGADTQYF. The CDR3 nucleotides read TGTGCCAGCAGCCCGAGCGGGAGAGGGGCAGATACGCAGTATTTT.

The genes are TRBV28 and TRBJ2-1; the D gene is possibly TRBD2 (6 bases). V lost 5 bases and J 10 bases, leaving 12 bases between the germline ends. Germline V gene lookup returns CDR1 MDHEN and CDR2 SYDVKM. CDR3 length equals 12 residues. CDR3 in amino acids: CASSGGKWEQFF. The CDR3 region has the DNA TGTGCCAGCAGTGGGGGGAAATGGGAGCAGTTCTTC.

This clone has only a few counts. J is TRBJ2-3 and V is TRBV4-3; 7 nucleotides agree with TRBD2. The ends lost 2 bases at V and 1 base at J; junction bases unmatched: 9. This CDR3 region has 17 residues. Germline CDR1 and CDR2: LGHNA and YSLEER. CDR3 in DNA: TGCGCCAGCAGCCAACTCCCTAGCGGAGGAGGCACAGATACGCAGTATTTT. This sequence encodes CASSQLPSGGGTDTQYF.

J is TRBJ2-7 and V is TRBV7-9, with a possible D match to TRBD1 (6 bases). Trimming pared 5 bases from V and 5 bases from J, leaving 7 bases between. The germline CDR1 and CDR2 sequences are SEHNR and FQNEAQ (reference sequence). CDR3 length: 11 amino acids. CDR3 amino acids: CASSAGDEQYF. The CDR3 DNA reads TGTGCCAGCAGCGCAGGGGACGAGCAGTACTTC.

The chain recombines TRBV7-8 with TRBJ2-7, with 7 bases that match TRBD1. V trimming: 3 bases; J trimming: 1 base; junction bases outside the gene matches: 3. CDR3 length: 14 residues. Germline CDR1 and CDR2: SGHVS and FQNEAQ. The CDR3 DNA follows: TGTGCCAGCAGCTTGGGGACAGCATCCTACGAGCAGTACTTC. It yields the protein CASSLGTASYEQYF.

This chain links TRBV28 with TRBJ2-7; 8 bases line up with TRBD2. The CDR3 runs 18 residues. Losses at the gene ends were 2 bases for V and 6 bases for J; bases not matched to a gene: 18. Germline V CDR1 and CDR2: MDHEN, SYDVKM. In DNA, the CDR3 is TGTGCCAGCAGTTTACGCGGGAGTAGCGGGACGATCGGAGGCGAGCAGTACTTC. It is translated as CASSLRGSSGTIGGEQYF.

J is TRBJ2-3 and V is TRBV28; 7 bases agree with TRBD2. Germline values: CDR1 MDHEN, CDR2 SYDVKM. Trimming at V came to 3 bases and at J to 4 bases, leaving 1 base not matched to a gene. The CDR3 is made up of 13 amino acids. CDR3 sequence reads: CASSFRGADTQYF. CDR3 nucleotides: TGTGCCAGCAGTTTTCGGGGGGCAGATACGCAGTATTTT.

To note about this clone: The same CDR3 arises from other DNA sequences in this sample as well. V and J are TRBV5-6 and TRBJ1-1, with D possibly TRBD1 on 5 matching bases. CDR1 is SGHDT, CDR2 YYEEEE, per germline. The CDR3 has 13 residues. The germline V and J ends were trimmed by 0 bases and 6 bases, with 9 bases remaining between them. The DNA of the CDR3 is TGTGCCAGCAGCTTGGGCCAGGGCGCTGAAGCTTTCTTT. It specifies CASSLGQGAEAFF.

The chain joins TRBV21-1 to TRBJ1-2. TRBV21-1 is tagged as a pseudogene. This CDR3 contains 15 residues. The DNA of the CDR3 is TGTGCCAGCAGCAAACGGGGAGGGACGGATTATGGCTACACCTTC. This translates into CASSKRGGTDYGYTF.